This T cell receptor (beta chain) originates from a study of metastatic and nonmetastatic thyroid tumors. Study information: The study looked at repertoires side by side in blood and in tumor or nodule tissue from malignant and benign thyroid patients.

TCRdb re-processed the PCR reads through MiXCR. The sample has 25,000 to 40,000 clones, under 8% seen once; the top ten hold 43%. V was pared by 3 bases and J by 0 bases, with 6 bases of the junction left unmatched. In germline, CDR1 is SGDLS, CDR2 YYNGEE. This CDR3 has 17 amino acids. This clone was detected ten times or more. Not a single patient had been given any form of treatment at any point before undergoing thyroid surgery. The receptor comes from a female donor with papillary thyroid cancer or a benign thyroid nodule (not recorded which). Some clones in this sample may be carry-over from other donors' samples. Sequencing was carried out using blood. The chain has TRBV9 and TRBJ1-4; 9 bases line up with TRBD1. The CDR3 nucleotides read TGTGCCAGCAGCGCCCGGACAGGGGAATCAACTAATGAAAAACTGTTTTTT. Residues: CASSARTGESTNEKLFF.